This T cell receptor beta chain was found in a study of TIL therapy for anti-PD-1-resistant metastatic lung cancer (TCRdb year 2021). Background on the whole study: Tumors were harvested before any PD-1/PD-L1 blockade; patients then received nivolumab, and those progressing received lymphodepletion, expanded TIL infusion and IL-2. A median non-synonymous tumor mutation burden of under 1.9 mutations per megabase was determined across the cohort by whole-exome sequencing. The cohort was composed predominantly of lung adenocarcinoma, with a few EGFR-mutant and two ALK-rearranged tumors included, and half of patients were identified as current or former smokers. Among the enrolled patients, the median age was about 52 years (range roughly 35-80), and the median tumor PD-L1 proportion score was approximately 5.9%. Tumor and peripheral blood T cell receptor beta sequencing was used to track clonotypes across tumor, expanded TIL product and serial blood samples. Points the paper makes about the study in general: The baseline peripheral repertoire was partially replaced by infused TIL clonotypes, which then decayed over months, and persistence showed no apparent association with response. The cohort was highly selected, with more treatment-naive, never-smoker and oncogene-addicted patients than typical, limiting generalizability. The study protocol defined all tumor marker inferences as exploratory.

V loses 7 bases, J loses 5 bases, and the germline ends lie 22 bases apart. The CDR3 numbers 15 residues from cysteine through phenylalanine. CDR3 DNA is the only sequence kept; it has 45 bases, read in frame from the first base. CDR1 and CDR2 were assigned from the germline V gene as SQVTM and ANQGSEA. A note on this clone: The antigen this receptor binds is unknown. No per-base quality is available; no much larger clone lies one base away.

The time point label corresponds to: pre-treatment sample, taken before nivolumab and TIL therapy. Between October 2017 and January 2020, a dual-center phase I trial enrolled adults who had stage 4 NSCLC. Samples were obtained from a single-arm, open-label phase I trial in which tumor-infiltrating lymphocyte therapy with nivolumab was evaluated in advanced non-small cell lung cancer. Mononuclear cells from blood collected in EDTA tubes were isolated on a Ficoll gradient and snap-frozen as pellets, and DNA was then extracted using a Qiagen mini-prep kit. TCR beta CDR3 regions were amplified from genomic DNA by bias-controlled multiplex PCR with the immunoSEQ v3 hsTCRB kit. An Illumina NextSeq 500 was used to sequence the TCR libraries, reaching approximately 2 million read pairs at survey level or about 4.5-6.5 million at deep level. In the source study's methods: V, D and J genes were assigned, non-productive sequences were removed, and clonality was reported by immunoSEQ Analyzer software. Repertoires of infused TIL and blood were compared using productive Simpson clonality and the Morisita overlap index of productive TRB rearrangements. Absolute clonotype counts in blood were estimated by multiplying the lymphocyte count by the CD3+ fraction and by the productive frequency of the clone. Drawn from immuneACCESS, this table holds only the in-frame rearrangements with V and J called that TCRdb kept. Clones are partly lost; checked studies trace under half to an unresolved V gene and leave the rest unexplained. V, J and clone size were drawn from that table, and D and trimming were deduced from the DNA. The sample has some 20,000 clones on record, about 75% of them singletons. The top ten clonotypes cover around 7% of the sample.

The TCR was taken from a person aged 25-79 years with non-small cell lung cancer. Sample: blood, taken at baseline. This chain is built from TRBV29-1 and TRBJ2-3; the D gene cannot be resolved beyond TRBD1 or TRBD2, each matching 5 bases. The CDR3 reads CSAASVNGGLDTQYF. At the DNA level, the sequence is TGCAGCGCCGCTTCGGTGAATGGGGGATTAGATACGCAGTATTTT.